This T cell receptor (beta chain) came from a study of blood T cell repertoires in COVID-19. Looking at the study overall: PBMCs, B-cell-depleted T cells, or T cells were the source of the cDNA or gDNA that made up the material.

V gave up 3 bases and J gave up 1 base, with 8 bases separating them. This CDR3 has 14 amino acids. The germline CDR1 and CDR2 sequences are MGHRA and YSYEKL. Assay: immunoSEQ multiplex PCR; the TCRdb copy retains only in-frame clones and omits some. The table shows 150,000 to 200,000 clones, with approximately 84% occurring only once. Material: peripheral blood. The source of this sequence is a human donor with acute or convalescent COVID-19. The donor label of this sample is uncertain. The rearrangement uses TRBV4-1 and TRBJ2-3; D gene unclear. The DNA for the CDR3 is TGCGCCAGCAGCCATCATCGGGGCACAGATACGCAGTATTTT. Translating it yields CASSHHRGTDTQYF.